What follows are 2 T cell receptor beta chains derived from one specimen sequenced in a study of cytomegalovirus exposure and HLA in healthy donors. This PCR relied on a set of 60 Vbeta primers and 13 Jbeta primers. The method was immunoSEQ multiplex PCR; TCRdb's version includes in-frame clones alone and lacks a portion of them. The sample includes some 140,000 clones, 70% to 85% of them seen just once. Sequenced input: PBMCs. These receptors all stem from a man younger than 40 in good health and CMV-seronegative.

This chain connects TRBV5-6 to TRBJ2-7, with 11 bases aligning to TRBD1. The germline gives CDR1 SGHDT, CDR2 YYEEEE. The CDR3 contains 13 residues. J was trimmed by 5 bases and V by 4 bases; bases with no gene match: 2. CDR3 nucleotide sequence: TGTGCCAGCAGCGAGGGACAGGGGGACGAGCAGTACTTC. Protein sequence: CASSEGQGDEQYF.

A single count supports this clone. J is TRBJ1-4 and V is TRBV15, with D hard to call. The V end lost 5 bases, the J end lost 0 bases, and 10 bases lay between the germline ends. Looked up from germline, CDR1 is LNHNV and CDR2 is YYDKDF (reference sequence). CDR3 length: 15 amino acids. The CDR3 sequence is CATSAESATNEKLFF. The CDR3 DNA sequence: TGTGCCACCAGCGCCGAGAGTGCAACTAATGAAAAACTGTTTTTT.